Listed below are T cell receptor beta chains from one sample, sequenced in a study of beta chain features in type 1 diabetes. Only in-frame clones appear in the TCRdb table, and some are missing; sequencing was by immunoSEQ multiplex PCR. The sample holds about 130,000 clones, about 9.2% seen once. The sample was central memory CD4+ T cells from blood. The receptors come from a young man in good health. The CDR3 runs from the conserved cysteine through the conserved F or W.

TRBJ1-5	TRBV23-1	CASSQSSGASGNQPQHF
TRBJ2-7	TRBV2	CATLPTGVDYEQYF
TRBJ1-6	TRBV2	CASTIDRVKNSPLHF
TRBJ1-1	TRBV6-5	CASSRTRGLNTEAFF
TRBJ2-3	TRBV7-2	CASSFGQGAGTQYF
TRBJ1-1	TRBV4-1	CASSHQAQRGARKTEAFF
TRBJ1-1	TRBV5-6	CASSGDTGGTEAFF
TRBJ1-4	TRBV6-5	CASSPTRQGWEKLFF
-	TRBV6-5	CASSYLAGGHEQYF
TRBJ1-4	TRBV5-6	CASSETGATNEKLFF
TRBJ1-2	TRBV7-2	CASSYQQGNYGYTF
TRBJ1-4	TRBV11-2	CASRQGLAEKLFF
TRBJ1-3	TRBV7-9	CASRPNRASGNTIYF